This T cell receptor (beta chain) originates from a study of T cells in localized non-small cell lung cancer (dated by TCRdb to about 2020). About the study as a whole: T cell repertoires of hundreds of early-stage NSCLC patients were analyzed, with tumors being compared against uninvolved tumor-adjacent lungs. The cohort consisted of around 250 treatment-naive NSCLC patients whose localized lung tumors had been resected. Of the NSCLC patients, around 130 were male and 85 to 110 were female, and the mean age was around 66 years.

At diagnosis, peripheral blood, uninvolved tumor-adjacent lung and tumor were collected and stored as a combination of fresh-frozen and FFPE material. For TCR repertoire profiling, blood samples were analyzed as peripheral blood mononuclear cells. This clone was counted once. It has no known antigen specificity. One base away there is no much larger clone; base qualities are not given. General study outcomes and caveats: A median of roughly 60 of the top 100 tumor clones were detected in paired uninvolved adjacent lung, and around 27 of these tumor clones were also found among the top 100 clones of the paired uninvolved adjacent lung. Uninvolved tumor-adjacent lung showed the highest T cell clonality, higher than tumor, which suggests more focused antigenic responses in the adjacent lung. Because the study design was exploratory, TCR variables were selected using unadjusted p-values without false-discovery rate correction. Multi-region tumor sequencing was not performed, so intratumor heterogeneity could not be excluded. Longer overall survival was associated with higher T cell density in blood, whereas shorter survival was associated with higher clonality in adjacent lung.

The CDR3 goes from the cysteine to the phenylalanine over 16 residues. Kept here is only the CDR3 DNA, which spans 48 bases and is read in frame from base 1. Based on the germline V gene, the CDR1 and CDR2 sequences are MNHNS and SASEGT. Trimming leaves V shorter by 3 bases and J shorter by 4 bases, with the junction holding 8 bases beyond the gene matches. The immunoSEQ Assay was used to sequence TCR beta CDR3 regions from DNA. In the authors' own workflow: T cell density was computed as TCR beta template counts normalized to usable DNA estimated by amplifying housekeeping genes. Richness was estimated using the preseqR package, with extrapolation to 400,000 templates for PBMC samples and to 120,000 templates for tissue samples. Clonality was calculated as one minus Pielou's evenness. Tissue-enriched TCRs were identified through differential abundance testing performed on productive amino-acid clonotypes, with a minimum total count of 5 and an alpha of 0.1. Repertoire overlap between compartments was quantified with the Jaccard Index and Morisita Overlap Index. GLIPH grouped TCR beta CDR3s together with public tetramer-defined viral CDR3s, and a viral motif had to include at least three viral sequences and show V-gene enrichment. What TCRdb holds here is the immuneACCESS table cut down to in-frame rearrangements. Part of the clones is not present; checked against another copy, under half of the missing clones reflect an unresolved V gene, and the others are unexplained. V and J calls and clone size are those listed in that table; D and trimming were worked out from the DNA. The table for this sample lists 30,000 to 40,000 clones; about 90% of them were counted only once. The ten most abundant clones make up around 4.3% of the sample.

The receptor was derived from a man aged 40-75 years with stage I lung adenocarcinoma. The sequence joins TRBV6-1 to TRBJ2-2; TRBD1 fits 7 bases in the junction. The specimen comprised peripheral blood, sampled before any cancer treatment. The DNA sequence reads TGTGCCAGCAGTGACGGGAACAGGGGTGTCACCGGGGAGCTGTTTTTT. This gives the protein CASSDGNRGVTGELFF.